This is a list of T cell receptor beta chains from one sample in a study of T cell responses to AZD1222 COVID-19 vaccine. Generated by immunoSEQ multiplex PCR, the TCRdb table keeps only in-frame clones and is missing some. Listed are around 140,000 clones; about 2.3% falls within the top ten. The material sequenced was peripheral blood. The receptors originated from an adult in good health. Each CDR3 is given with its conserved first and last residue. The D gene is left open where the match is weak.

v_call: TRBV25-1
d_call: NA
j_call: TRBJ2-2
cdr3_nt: TGTGCCAGCAGTGAATATAAGGGGCTAGGCGGGGAGCTGTTTTTT
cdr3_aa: CASSEYKGLGGELFF

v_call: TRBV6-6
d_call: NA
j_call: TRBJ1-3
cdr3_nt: TGTGCCAGCAGTTCCCTAGGACTTTTGGGTAACACCATATATTTT
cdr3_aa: CASSSLGLLGNTIYF

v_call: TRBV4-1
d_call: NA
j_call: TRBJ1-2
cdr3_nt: TGCGCCAGCAGCCGGCCTAAGGAGGGCTATGGCTACACCTTC
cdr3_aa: CASSRPKEGYGYTF

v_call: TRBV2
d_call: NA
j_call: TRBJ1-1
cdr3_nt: TGTGCCAGCAAGGCAGGGACGTACACTGAAGCTTTCTTT
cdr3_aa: CASKAGTYTEAFF

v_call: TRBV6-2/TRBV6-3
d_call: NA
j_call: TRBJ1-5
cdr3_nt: TGTGCCAGCAGTTACTCAACGAGGCAGCCCCAGCATTTT
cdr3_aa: CASSYSTRQPQHF

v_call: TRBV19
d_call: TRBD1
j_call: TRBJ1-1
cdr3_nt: TGTGCCAGTAGTATAGACCGACAGGGGAGTAGGACTGAAGCTTTCTTT
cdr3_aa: CASSIDRQGSRTEAFF

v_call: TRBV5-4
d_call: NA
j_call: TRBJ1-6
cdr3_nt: TGTGCCAGCAGCCCCCTCGTGAATTCACCCCTCCACTTT
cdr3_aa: CASSPLVNSPLHF

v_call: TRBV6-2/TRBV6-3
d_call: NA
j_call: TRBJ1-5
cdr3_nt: TGTGCCAGCAGTTGGAGTAGCAATCAGCCCCAGCATTTT
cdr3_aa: CASSWSSNQPQHF

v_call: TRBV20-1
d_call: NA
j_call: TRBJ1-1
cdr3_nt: TGCAGTGCTCCGAGGGGGGAAGCTTTCTTT
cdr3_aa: CSAPRGEAFF

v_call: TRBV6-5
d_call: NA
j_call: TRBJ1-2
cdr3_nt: TGTGCCAGCAGTTACTCGGAGGACAGCCGTCCGTATGGCTACACCTTC
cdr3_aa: CASSYSEDSRPYGYTF

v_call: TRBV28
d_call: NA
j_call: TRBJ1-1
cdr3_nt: TGTGCCAGCAGGCTACGCGTCACTGAAGCTTTCTTT
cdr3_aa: CASRLRVTEAFF

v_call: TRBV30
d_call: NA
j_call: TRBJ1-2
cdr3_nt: TGTGCCTGGACCACGGGGGGGCTGGTCGGCTACACCTTC
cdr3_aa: CAWTTGGLVGYTF

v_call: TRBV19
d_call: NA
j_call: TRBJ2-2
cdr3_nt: TGTGCCAGTAGTACACAGGGTTTCCCCGGGGAGCTGTTTTTT
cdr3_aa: CASSTQGFPGELFF

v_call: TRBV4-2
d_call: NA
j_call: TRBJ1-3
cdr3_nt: TGTGCCAGCAGCCAAGATCCAGGGGCTGGAAACACCATATATTTT
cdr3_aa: CASSQDPGAGNTIYF

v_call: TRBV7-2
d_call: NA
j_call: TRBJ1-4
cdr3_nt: TGTGCCAGCAGCTTTGACTCAGGGGAGGAAAAACTGTTTTTT
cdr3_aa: CASSFDSGEEKLFF

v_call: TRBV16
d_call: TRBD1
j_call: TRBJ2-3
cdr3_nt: TGTGCCAGCATCGAGGGCAGGGGGCGAAGCACAGATACGCAGTATTTT
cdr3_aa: CASIEGRGRSTDTQYF

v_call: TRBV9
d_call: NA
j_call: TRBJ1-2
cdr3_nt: TGTGCCAGCAGCGCAGCCGACAGTCTCTATGGCTACACCTTC
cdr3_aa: CASSAADSLYGYTF

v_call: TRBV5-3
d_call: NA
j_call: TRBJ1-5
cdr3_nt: TGTGCCAGAAGGACGTCCGACAGAACCAATCAGCCCCAGCATTTT
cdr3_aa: CARRTSDRTNQPQHF

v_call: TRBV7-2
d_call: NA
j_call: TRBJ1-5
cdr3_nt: TGTGCCAGCAGCTTAGCATGGGATAGCAATCAGCCCCAGCATTTT
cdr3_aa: CASSLAWDSNQPQHF

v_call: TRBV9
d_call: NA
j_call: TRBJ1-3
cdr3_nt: TGTGCCAGCAGCGTAGGGACCGCGTGGGGCACCATATATTTT
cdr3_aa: CASSVGTAWGTIYF